This TCR beta chain derives from a study of T cells after yellow fever vaccination. Across the whole study: Libraries from low-cell-number fractions were prepared with the SMART-Seq v4 Ultra Low Input RNA kit. Study results and caveats: Reappearance after the booster was observed for most primary-vaccination clones (roughly 97% CD4, just over 85% CD8). Among all clonotypes, a small share was observed in both CD4 and CD8 compartments.

The V and J ends lost 5 bases and 5 bases, in that order; junction bases with no gene match: 9. Germline CDR1 WSHSY, CDR2 SAAADI. This CDR3 spans 15 amino acids. Remarks on this clonotype: What it binds is not known.

Generation of TCR cDNA used 5'RACE template switching (which added a universal primer site and UMIs). TCRdb re-analysed the 5' RACE reads in MiXCR, keeping a single row per CDR3 protein. Of a few hundred thousand distinct CDR3 sequences in the sample, roughly 6.8% were seen once. The V gene is TRBV10-2, the J gene TRBJ1-1, with TRBD1 matching 9 bases. Sequenced material: PBMCs, taken approximately 40 days after the first yellow fever vaccination. This TCR was sampled from a man younger than 30 who received the YFV17D yellow fever vaccine. CDR3 nucleotide sequence: TGCGCCAGCAGTTCCGCGACAGGGGGGGGAACTGAAGCTTTCTTT. Amino acid sequence: CASSSATGGGTEAFF.